This T cell receptor (beta chain) came from a study of regulatory T cells in long-lasting Graves disease. Time point defined: persistent/refractory GD, antithyroid drugs over 5 years with positive TRAb. Researchers made the TCR library from RNA that was extracted from PBMCs. Diagnosing Graves' disease relied on the American Thyroid Association guidelines. Study observations and caveats: TCR diversity was lower in persistent Graves' patients (versus newly diagnosed ones).

The CDR3 sequence is 16 residues long. Germline-derived CDR1 and CDR2 are MNHEY and SVGEGT. With regard to this clonotype: Its specificity is unknown. One end of the junction fails to match germline, which may point to a read error.

iRepertoire HTBI primers and Arm-PCR of CDR3 regions built TCR beta libraries. TCRdb independently ran MiXCR on the multiplex PCR reads; one entry per CDR3 protein. The table lists around 510,000 distinct CDR3 sequences, around 21% of them singletons. Sequencing used peripheral blood mononuclear cells (PBMCs), obtained when the disease was refractory, from a patient treated with antithyroid drugs. The chain links TRBV6-2 or TRBV6-3 to TRBJ2-1, with 9 bases matching TRBD2. The receptor's source is a female donor with Graves disease. CDR3 region: CASSLAGSGSNYEQFF. The CDR3 nucleotides are TGTGCCAGCAGCTTAGCCGGTAGCGGGAGTAACTATGAACAGTTCTTC.